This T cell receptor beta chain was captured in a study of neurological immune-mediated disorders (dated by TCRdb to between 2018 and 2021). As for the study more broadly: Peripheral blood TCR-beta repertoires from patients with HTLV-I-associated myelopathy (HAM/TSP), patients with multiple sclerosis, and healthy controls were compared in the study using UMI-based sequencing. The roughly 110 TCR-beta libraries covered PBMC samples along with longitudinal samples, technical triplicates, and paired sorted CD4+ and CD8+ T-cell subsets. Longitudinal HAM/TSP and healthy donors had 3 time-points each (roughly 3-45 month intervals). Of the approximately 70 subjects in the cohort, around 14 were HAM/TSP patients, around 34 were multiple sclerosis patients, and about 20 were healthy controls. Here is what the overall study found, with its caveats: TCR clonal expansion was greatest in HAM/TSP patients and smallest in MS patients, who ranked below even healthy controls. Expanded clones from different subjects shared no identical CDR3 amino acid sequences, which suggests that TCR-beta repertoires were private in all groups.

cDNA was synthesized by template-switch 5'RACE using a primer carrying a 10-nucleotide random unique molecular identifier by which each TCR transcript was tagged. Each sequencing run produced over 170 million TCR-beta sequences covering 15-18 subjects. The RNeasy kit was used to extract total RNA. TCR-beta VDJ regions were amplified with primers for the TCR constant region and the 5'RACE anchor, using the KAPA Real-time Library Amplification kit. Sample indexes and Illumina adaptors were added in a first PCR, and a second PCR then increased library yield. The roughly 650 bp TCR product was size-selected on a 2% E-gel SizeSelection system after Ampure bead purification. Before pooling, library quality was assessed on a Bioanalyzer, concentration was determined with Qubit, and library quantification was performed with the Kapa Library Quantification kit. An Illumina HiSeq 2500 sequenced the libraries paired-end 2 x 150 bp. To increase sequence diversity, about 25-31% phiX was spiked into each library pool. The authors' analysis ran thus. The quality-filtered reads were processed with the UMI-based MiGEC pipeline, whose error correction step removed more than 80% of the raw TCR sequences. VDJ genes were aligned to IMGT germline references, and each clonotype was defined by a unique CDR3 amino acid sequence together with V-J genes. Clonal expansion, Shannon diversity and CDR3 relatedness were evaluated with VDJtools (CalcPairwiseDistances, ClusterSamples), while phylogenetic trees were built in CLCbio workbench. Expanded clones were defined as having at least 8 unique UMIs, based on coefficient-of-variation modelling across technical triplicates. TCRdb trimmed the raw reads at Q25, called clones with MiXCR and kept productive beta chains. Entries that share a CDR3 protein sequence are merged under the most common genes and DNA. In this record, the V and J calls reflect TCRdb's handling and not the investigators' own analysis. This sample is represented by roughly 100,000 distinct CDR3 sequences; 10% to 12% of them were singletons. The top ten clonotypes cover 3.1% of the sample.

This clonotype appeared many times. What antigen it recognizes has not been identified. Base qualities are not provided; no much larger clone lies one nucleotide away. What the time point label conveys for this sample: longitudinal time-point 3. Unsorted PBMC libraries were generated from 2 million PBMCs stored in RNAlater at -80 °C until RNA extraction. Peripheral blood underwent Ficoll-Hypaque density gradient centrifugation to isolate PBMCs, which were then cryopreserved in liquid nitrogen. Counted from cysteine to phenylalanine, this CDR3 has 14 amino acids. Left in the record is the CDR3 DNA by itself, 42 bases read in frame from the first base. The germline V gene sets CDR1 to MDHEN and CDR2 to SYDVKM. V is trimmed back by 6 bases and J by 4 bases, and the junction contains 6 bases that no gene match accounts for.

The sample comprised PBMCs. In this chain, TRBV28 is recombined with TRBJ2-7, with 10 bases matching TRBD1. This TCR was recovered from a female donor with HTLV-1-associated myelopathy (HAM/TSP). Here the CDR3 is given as CASRTGGARYEQYF. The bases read TGTGCCAGCAGGACAGGGGGCGCGAGGTACGAGCAGTACTTC.